This T cell receptor beta chain was captured in a study of shared clonotypes between healthy human individuals. Study details: Each donor had three CD4 naive, three CD4 memory, two CD8 naive and one CD8 memory plate.

V was pared by 7 bases and J by 5 bases, with 9 bases of the junction left unmatched. This CDR3 contains 15 residues. Germline V gives CDR1 SNHLY, CDR2 FYNNEI. Original data processing: Filtering differed because ImmunoSEQ produced junction-only sequences that carried no quality scores. The repertoire was sequenced with immunoSEQ multiplex PCR; TCRdb's copy has only in-frame clones and lacks some. For V, J and clone size, that table is used; D and trimming come from the DNA. The sample holds around 2,000,000 clones, roughly 94% seen once. Terminally differentiated effector memory CD45RA+ cells were left out of the naive CD8 fraction, which was CD45RO-negative and positively selected for CCR7. Only Caucasian adults living in Nashville, Tennessee served as donors.

This TCR was recovered from a man aged 18 to 35 in good health. The V and J genes are TRBV2 and TRBJ1-5, with TRBD1 matching 9 bases. The sample was naive CD8+ T cells sorted from blood. As DNA, the CDR3 is TGTGCCAGCAAAACCGGGACAGGGATCGATCAGCCCCAGCATTTT. This gives the protein CASKTGTGIDQPQHF.